One and the same sample provided the 20 T cell receptor beta chains below, sequenced in a study of blood T cell repertoires in COVID-19. Sequencing used immunoSEQ multiplex PCR; TCRdb keeps in-frame clones, though not all of them. The sample lists 150,000 to 200,000 clones; 88% were seen once. Input material: PBMCs or T cells enriched from blood (not recorded which). The receptors originated from a woman aged 18-30 years who had recovered from COVID-19.

The genes are TRBV10-3 and TRBJ2-7; D is possibly TRBD2 (6 bases). V lost 4 bases to trimming and J lost 0 bases, with 13 bases between them. The CDR3 length is 15 residues. The germline gives CDR1 ENHRY, CDR2 SYGVKD. The CDR3 DNA reads as TGTGCCATCAGTGGGGGTTTGCGGGACTCCTACGAGCAGTACTTC. Its translation is CAISGGLRDSYEQYF.

The V gene is TRBV7-9, the J gene TRBJ2-3, with 8 bases fitting TRBD1. Germline V CDR1 and CDR2: SEHNR, FQNEAQ (reference sequence). The CDR3 length is 14 residues. Germline trimming cut 4 bases from V and 5 bases from J; bases unmatched to any gene: 5. As DNA, the CDR3 is TGTGCCAGCAGCTGGACAGGGCAAGGAGATACGCAGTATTTT. Translation: CASSWTGQGDTQYF.

This chain uses TRBV28 with TRBJ1-3; a possible D gene is TRBD1 (5 bases). Germline CDR1 reads MDHEN; CDR2 reads SYDVKM. With 5 bases removed from V and 0 bases from J, the gap between germline ends came to 11 bases. CDR3 length: 15 residues. CDR3 loop: CASSTTGNSGNTIYF. DNA of the CDR3: TGTGCCAGCAGTACCACAGGCAACTCTGGAAACACCATATATTTT.

This clone appeared a few times. The chain combines TRBV19 with TRBJ1-2; D is uncertain. Germline CDR1 LNHDA, CDR2 SQIVND (reference sequence). V gave up 6 bases and J gave up 4 bases, with 18 bases separating them. The CDR3 runs to 15 residues. The CDR3 spells CASRPTGQNFYGYTF. The CDR3 DNA reads as TGTGCCAGTAGGCCGACGGGTCAGAACTTCTATGGCTACACCTTC.

The chain carries TRBV30 and TRBJ1-6, with D perhaps matching TRBD1 (6 bases). The CDR3 runs to 16 residues. Trimming pared 5 bases from V and 0 bases from J, leaving 14 bases between. The germline CDR1 and CDR2 sequences are GTSNPN and SVGIG (reference sequence). The CDR3 spells CAWETQGISYNSPLHF. CDR3 in DNA: TGTGCCTGGGAGACACAGGGTATCTCCTATAATTCACCCCTCCACTTT.

As DNA, the CDR3 is TGTGCCAGCAGTCGGACGGGGATCTCCTACGAGCAGTACTTC. This gives the protein CASSRTGISYEQYF. The V and J genes are TRBV28 and TRBJ2-7; perhaps TRBD2 as D (5 bases). Germline-derived CDR1 and CDR2 are MDHEN and SYDVKM. There are 14 residues in the CDR3. Trimming pared 5 bases from V and 0 bases from J, leaving 11 bases between. The variable domain in full, completed from reference TRBV28 and TRBJ2-7, reads DVKVTQSSRYLVKRTGEKVFLECVQDMDHENMFWYRQDPGLGLRLIYFSYDVKMKEKGDIPEGYSVSREKKERFSLILESASTNQTSMYLCASSRTGISYEQYFGPGTRLTVT.

The CDR3 is CASSQDSSSGNTIYF. The CDR3 DNA reads as TGTGCCAGCAGCCAAGACTCCTCCTCTGGAAACACCATATATTTT. The V gene is TRBV3-1 (or the pseudogene TRBV3-2), the J gene TRBJ1-3; D is ambiguous. V was pared by 0 bases and J by 0 bases, with 6 bases between. Per germline, CDR1 LGHDT and CDR2 YNNKEL (reference sequence). The CDR3 has 15 amino acids.

This chain uses TRBV5-4 with TRBJ2-2, with unresolved D. Trimming shortened V by 2 bases and J by 7 bases, and 6 bases separated the two germline ends. This CDR3 region has 12 residues. The V gene's germline CDR1 is SGHNT and CDR2 YYREEE (reference sequence). The CDR3 loop is CASSFTGGELFF. In DNA, the CDR3 is TGTGCCAGCAGCTTTACCGGCGGGGAGCTGTTTTTT.

This chain connects TRBV4-1 to TRBJ2-1; 8 nucleotides agree with TRBD2. This CDR3 has 14 amino acids. Germline values: CDR1 MGHRA, CDR2 YSYEKL. J was trimmed by 8 bases and V by 1 base; bases with no gene match: 4. The CDR3 region is CASSQGREDHEQFF. CDR3 nucleotides: TGCGCCAGCAGCCAAGGGCGGGAGGATCATGAGCAGTTCTTC.

This clone came up once. This chain uses TRBV28 with TRBJ1-2; 10 bases are shared with TRBD1. V dropped 7 bases and J dropped 3; count of bases not matched to a gene: 2. Germline CDR1 reads MDHEN; CDR2 reads SYDVKM. The CDR3 is 13 residues long. For the CDR3, the DNA is TGTGCCAGCAAGACAGGGGGCGACTATGGCTACACCTTC. It specifies CASKTGGDYGYTF.

DNA of the CDR3: TGTGCCTGGAGTGTTTTATGGAGAGAGAACACTGAAGCTTTCTTT. Encoded protein: CAWSVLWRENTEAFF. This rearrangement joins TRBV30 to TRBJ1-1; D gene ambiguous. V shed 0 bases and J shed 1 base, with 12 bases lying between them. Per the germline V gene, CDR1 is GTSNPN and CDR2 is SVGIG (reference sequence). The CDR3 is 15 residues long.

The table lists this clone with a count of one. The chain couples TRBV24-1 to TRBJ1-1, with 8 bases fitting TRBD1. The J segment lost 1 base and the V segment lost 7 bases, leaving 4 bases of the junction unmatched. The CDR3 length is 14 residues. Germline CDR1 is KGHDR and CDR2 is SFDVKD. Written as DNA, the CDR3 is TGTGCCACCAGAAACCAGGGGGCGAACACTGAAGCTTTCTTT. This sequence encodes CATRNQGANTEAFF.

This clone ranks as medium-sized. The chain employs TRBV30 and TRBJ2-7; 9 nucleotides align to TRBD1. Germline CDR1 GTSNPN, CDR2 SVGIG (reference sequence). The V segment lost 2 bases and the J segment 5 bases; nucleotides outside the gene matches: 4. The CDR3 has 13 residues. The CDR3: CAWSPTGGDEQYF. DNA for the CDR3: TGTGCCTGGAGTCCGACAGGGGGAGACGAGCAGTACTTC.

V is TRBV5-4 and J is TRBJ2-7, with TRBD1 as a possible D gene (5 bases). The CDR3 length is 14 residues. CDR1 SGHNT and CDR2 YYREEE come from the germline V gene (reference sequence). V lost 0 bases and J 2 bases, leaving 9 bases between the germline ends. As DNA, the CDR3 is TGTGCCAGCAGCTTGGGAGAAGGGGCCTACGAGCAGTACTTC. Translating gives CASSLGEGAYEQYF.

This rearrangement joins TRBV27 to TRBJ2-3; D gene unclear. The CDR3 sequence is 14 residues long. The germline V gene has CDR1 MNHEY and CDR2 SMNVEV (reference sequence). Trimming removed 5 bases from V and 1 base from J, with 10 bases in between. CDR3 DNA: TGTGCCAGCAGTCTCCACCGAGGCACAGATACGCAGTATTTT. Protein sequence: CASSLHRGTDTQYF.

This clone was counted many times. The chain employs TRBV18 and TRBJ2-2; D is perhaps TRBD1 (6 bases). The CDR3 covers 16 residues. Germline CDR1 KGHSH, CDR2 LQKENI. Between the trimmed V and J ends, which lost 0 bases and 7 bases, there was a span of 15 bases. CDR3 residues: CASSPPISGVGGELFF. The CDR3 DNA reads as TGTGCCAGCTCACCACCGATATCAGGGGTCGGCGGGGAGCTGTTTTTT.

This clone appeared once. This chain joins TRBV19 and TRBJ1-6; the D is unclear. CDR3 length: 14 residues. Trimming removed 3 bases at V and 5 bases at J, with 8 bases between. Germline values: CDR1 LNHDA, CDR2 SQIVND (reference sequence). CDR3 DNA: TGTGCCAGTAGTATCACAGCTAATAATTCACCCCTCCACTTT. This encodes CASSITANNSPLHF.

The V and J genes are TRBV7-6 and TRBJ2-7; 7 bases align to TRBD2. Germline V gives CDR1 SGHVS, CDR2 FNYEAQ. J was trimmed by 0 bases and V by 4 bases; bases with no gene match: 3. The CDR3 spans 14 residues. This CDR3 reads CASSSGTTSYEQYF. The CDR3 DNA is TGTGCCAGCAGCTCCGGGACTACCTCCTACGAGCAGTACTTC.

V usage is TRBV30 and J usage is TRBJ1-3; D not resolved. The CDR3 extends over 14 amino acids. The V gene lost 8 bases and the J gene lost 0 bases, with 14 bases spanning the gap. CDR1 and CDR2 (germline): GTSNPN, SVGIG (reference sequence). The CDR3 DNA sequence: TGTGCCGGCCGGGTCAGCGGCTCTGGAAACACCATATATTTT. Its translation: CAGRVSGSGNTIYF.

The rearrangement joins TRBV19 to TRBJ2-7, with 12 bases that match TRBD1. Germline CDR1 and CDR2: LNHDA and SQIVND (reference sequence). This CDR3 is built from 14 residues. Trimming removed 8 bases from V and 7 bases from J; junction bases left unmatched: 9. The CDR3 coding sequence is TGTGCCAGTTGGCCGGGACAGGGGGCAGGGGAGCAGTACTTC. Translating gives CASWPGQGAGEQYF.